This T cell receptor (beta chain) emerged from a study of shared clonotypes between healthy human individuals. Comments on this clone: What it binds is not known.

V gave up 7 bases and J gave up 4 bases, with 15 bases separating them. The CDR3 length is 14 residues. In germline, CDR1 is MNHEY, CDR2 SMNVEV (reference sequence). General study results and limits: Naive subsets usually exceeded memory subsets in estimated richness.

The data were produced by immunoSEQ multiplex PCR, yet TCRdb's version contains in-frame clones alone and is incomplete. The sample records around 330,000 clones, around two thirds being singletons. The study drew all its donors from Caucasian adults living in Nashville, Tennessee. Sequenced input: memory CD4+ T cells sorted from blood. Subset meaning: CD45RA-negative fraction. This receptor was taken from a man aged 30 to 39 in good health. This chain joins TRBV27 and TRBJ2-3, with a tentative D call TRBD2 (5 bases). The CDR3 DNA follows: TGTGCCAGCACGCCCGCGGGCCGGGCAGATACGCAGTATTTT. Its translation is CASTPAGRADTQYF.